Below are 27 T cell receptor beta chains sequenced from a single sample in a study of cytomegalovirus exposure and HLA in healthy donors. With 60 Vbeta and 13 Jbeta primers, the PCR was carried out. The table came from immunoSEQ multiplex PCR; TCRdb's copy has only in-frame clones and leaves some out. The sample has 100,000 to 150,000 clones; over 60% are singletons. The specimen was PBMCs. These receptor sequences come from an older woman in good health and CMV-seronegative.

The rearrangement joins TRBV5-1 to TRBJ2-1; 11 positions match TRBD2. V gave up 0 bases and J gave up 7 bases; unmatched junction bases: 3. The germline gives CDR1 SGHRS, CDR2 YFSETQ. The CDR3 totals 15 residues. In DNA form, the CDR3 reads TGCGCCAGCAGCTTGGAACTAGCGGGAGTGAATGAGCAGTTCTTC. Its protein is CASSLELAGVNEQFF. Variable domain in full (rest from reference TRBV5-1 and TRBJ2-1): KAGVTQTPRYLIKTRGQQVTLSCSPISGHRSVSWYQQTPGQGLQFLFEYFSETQRNKGNFPGRFSGRQFSNSRSEMNVSTLELGDSALYLCASSLELAGVNEQFFGPGTRLTVL.

The sample holds one count of this clone. The V and J genes are TRBV28 and TRBJ2-7, with TRBD2 matching 10 bases. Trimming cost V 0 bases and J 5 bases; bases outside gene matches: 10. The CDR3 is 17 amino acids. Germline loops: CDR1 MDHEN, CDR2 SYDVKM. This chain's CDR3 is CASSLWGTSGVYHEQYF. The DNA for the CDR3 is TGTGCCAGCAGTTTATGGGGCACTAGCGGGGTTTACCACGAGCAGTACTTC.

This rearrangement joins TRBV6-5 to TRBJ2-1; 11 positions agree with TRBD2. This CDR3 region has 15 residues. From germline, CDR1 is MNHEY and CDR2 SVGAGI. The trim removed 4 bases at V and 3 bases at J, leaving 2 bases unmatched. The CDR3 nucleotides are TGTGCCAGCAGTTCGGGACTAGCGGTCTACAATGAGCAGTTCTTC. This gives the protein CASSSGLAVYNEQFF.

This clone showed up just once. The chain employs TRBV27 and TRBJ1-5, with D possibly matching TRBD1 (5 bases). The CDR3 is 16 residues long. The V and J ends lost 0 bases and 2 bases respectively, with 11 bases between them. In germline, CDR1 is MNHEY, CDR2 SMNVEV (reference sequence). The CDR3 is CASSLSPGPGNQPQHF. CDR3 in DNA: TGTGCCAGCAGTTTATCTCCAGGGCCAGGCAATCAGCCCCAGCATTTT.

This clone was observed a few times. The chain is built from TRBV28 and TRBJ1-2, with D perhaps TRBD1 (5 bases). There are 16 residues in the CDR3. CDR1 and CDR2 (germline): MDHEN, SYDVKM. V lost 5 bases, J lost 7 bases, and 23 bases lay in between. The CDR3 region has the DNA TGTGCCAGCAGTGTCACAACCGGGACTCTCGTGGGTGGCTACACCTTC. It encodes CASSVTTGTLVGGYTF.

A note on this clone: The CDR3 end shows no conserved phenylalanine or tryptophan, and so a read error is likely. The DNA is left out, because the CDR3 cannot be placed on it with certainty; the CDR3 is given as TCRdb lists it. This chain links TRBV28 with TRBJ1-2; the D call of TRBD1 is as the table states it, not checked on the DNA. The germline V gene encodes CDR1 MDHEN and CDR2 SYDVKM. The CDR3 length equals 13 residues, ends included. CDR3 sequence reads: CASSFYLDRGFNL.

The chain joins TRBV6-5 to TRBJ2-3; TRBD2 is a possible D gene (6 bases). Germline V gene data show CDR1 as MNHEY and CDR2 as SVGAGI. The length of the CDR3 is 13 residues. The V end lost 0 bases, the J end lost 11 bases, and 12 bases lay between the germline ends. This CDR3 reads CASSYSAGQLQYF. Here the CDR3 DNA reads TGTGCCAGCAGTTACTCCGCGGGGCAATTGCAGTATTTT.

This clone was observed once. This chain links TRBV27 with TRBJ2-1; tentatively, D is TRBD2 (6 bases). Trimming took off 2 bases at V and 10 bases at J, with 24 bases between the two ends. Germline loops: CDR1 MNHEY, CDR2 SMNVEV (reference sequence). There are 17 residues in the CDR3. CDR3 residues: CASSLSSAGGPGVEQFF. The CDR3 DNA sequence: TGTGCCAGCAGTTTAAGTTCAGCGGGTGGTCCCGGTGTCGAGCAGTTCTTC.

This clone was seen a single time. The V call is TRBV5-4, the J call TRBJ1-2; TRBD1 matches 11 bases. After removal of 1 base from V and 0 bases from J, the junction contained 14 bases not matched to a gene. This CDR3 comprises 20 residues. CDR1 is SGHNT, CDR2 YYREEE, per germline (reference sequence). DNA of the CDR3: TGTGCCAGCAGCTTGTCGGGGGGGTGGGACAGGGGGGACTCTAACTATGGCTACACCTTC. The encoded protein is CASSLSGGWDRGDSNYGYTF.

The chain carries TRBV19 and TRBJ1-5, with 8 positions matching TRBD1. CDR1 and CDR2 (germline): LNHDA, SQIVND (reference sequence). The CDR3 is made up of 15 amino acids. Trimming cost V 6 bases and J 6 bases; bases outside gene matches: 10. The CDR3 DNA reads TGTGCCAGTAGGGTACAGGGGGTATTTAGTCAGCCCCAGCATTTT. It codes for CASRVQGVFSQPQHF.

This chain joins TRBV5-1 and TRBJ2-7; 14 bases agree with TRBD2. The CDR3 totals 18 residues. J was trimmed by 4 bases and V by 0 bases; bases with no gene match: 9. Germline CDR1 and CDR2: SGHRS and YFSETQ. The CDR3 coding sequence is TGCGCCAGCAGCTTGGGACTAGCGGGGGGGCCCCAGTCATACGAGCAGTACTTC. This encodes CASSLGLAGGPQSYEQYF.

V gene TRBV11-1 combines with J gene TRBJ2-7; 7 bases line up with TRBD1. The junction had 3 bases not matched to a gene; V was cut back by 4 bases and J by 0 bases. CDR1 is SGHAT and CDR2 is FQDESV in the germline V gene (reference sequence). This CDR3 comprises 14 residues. CDR3 amino acids: CASSSGTASYEQYF. CDR3 nucleotides: TGTGCCAGCAGCTCCGGGACAGCCTCCTACGAGCAGTACTTC. The whole variable domain, remainder taken from reference TRBV11-1 and TRBJ2-7, is EAEVAQSPRYKITEKSQAVAFWCDPISGHATLYWYRQILGQGPELLVQFQDESVVDDSQLPKDRFSAERLKGVDSTLKIQPAELGDSAMYLCASSSGTASYEQYFGPGTRLTVT.

A word on this clone: Other DNA sequences of this sample code for an identical CDR3. The J gene is TRBJ2-7, the V gene TRBV11-2, with TRBD2 matching 7 bases. This CDR3 region has 14 residues. V was pared by 2 bases and J by 5 bases, with 6 bases of the junction left unmatched. Per the germline V gene, CDR1 is SGHAT and CDR2 is FQNNGV. CDR3 sequence (DNA): TGTGCCAGCAGCTTACTGGGAGGGCCGAACGAGCAGTACTTC. Protein sequence: CASSLLGGPNEQYF.

This chain uses TRBV18 with TRBJ1-2, with D tentatively TRBD1 (5 bases). This CDR3 contains 13 residues. Trimming shortened V by 3 bases and J by 4 bases, and 9 bases separated the two germline ends. Per the germline V gene, CDR1 is KGHSH and CDR2 is LQKENI. CDR3 region: CASSPDKAYGYTF. CDR3 nucleotides: TGTGCCAGCTCACCGGACAAGGCCTATGGCTACACCTTC.

The chain uses TRBV7-2 and TRBJ1-3; the D gene is possibly TRBD1 (5 bases). The germline V and J ends were trimmed by 5 bases and 0 bases, with 11 bases remaining between them. The CDR3 is made up of 15 amino acids. Germline CDR1 is SGHTA and CDR2 is FQGNSA. The CDR3 nucleotides read TGTGCCAGCAGCCCCACAGGCTACTCTGGAAACACCATATATTTT. This translates into CASSPTGYSGNTIYF.

V and J are TRBV5-1 and TRBJ2-5; weak D call: TRBD2 (6 bases). Germline-derived CDR1 and CDR2 are SGHRS and YFSETQ. The CDR3 spans 14 residues. Trimming cost V 2 bases and J 5 bases, with 13 bases left between them. CDR3 loop: CASSFSRGDETQYF. The CDR3 nucleotides read TGCGCCAGCAGCTTCTCGCGGGGAGATGAGACCCAGTACTTC.

Worth noting for this clone: Relative to the germline gene, one junction end is altered; a read error may explain this. The V gene is TRBV2, the J gene TRBJ1-5; TRBD1 matches at 9 bases. Per the germline V gene, CDR1 is SNHLY and CDR2 is FYNNEI. This CDR3 has 19 amino acids. DNA of the CDR3: TGTGCCAGCAGTGAAGCCTCAAAGGACAGGGGAATTGTCAATCGGCCCCAGCATTTT. It encodes CASSEASKDRGIVNRPQHF.

This clone was recorded a few times. The genes are TRBV15 and TRBJ2-7, with D unclear. V lost 6 bases, J lost 0 bases, and 12 bases lay in between. The CDR3 extends over 14 amino acids. The germline V gene has CDR1 LNHNV and CDR2 YYDKDF (reference sequence). DNA of the CDR3: TGTGCCACCAGTTCTCCGGAGAGCTCCTACGAGCAGTACTTC. Translation: CATSSPESSYEQYF.

The CDR3 region is CASSVFERGVGGELFF. The CDR3 DNA reads TGCGCCAGCAGTGTGTTTGAGCGGGGGGTAGGGGGGGAGCTGTTTTTT. The chain recombines TRBV10-1 with TRBJ2-2; 9 nucleotides agree with TRBD2. CDR3 length: 16 amino acids. The germline CDR1 and CDR2 sequences are WNHNN and SYGVQD (reference sequence). Unmatched junction bases numbered 11, after V lost 4 bases and J lost 8 bases.

The chain carries TRBV10-1 and TRBJ2-7, with 7 positions matching TRBD1. After removal of 3 bases from V and 1 base from J, the junction contained 6 bases not matched to a gene. The CDR3 covers 15 residues. Germline loops: CDR1 WNHNN, CDR2 SYGVQD (reference sequence). The CDR3: CASSDRTGQSYEQYF. Written as DNA, the CDR3 is TGCGCCAGCAGTGACCGGACAGGCCAGTCCTACGAGCAGTACTTC.

This clone has just a few counts. This chain joins TRBV5-4 and TRBJ2-7, with D unclear. The V gene's germline CDR1 is SGHNT and CDR2 YYREEE (reference sequence). V lost 1 base and J lost 4, with 6 bases in between. The CDR3 totals 12 residues. CDR3 in DNA: TGTGCCAGCAGCTTGAACTTTTACGAGCAGTACTTC. It codes for CASSLNFYEQYF.

This clone is a singleton in its sample. The CDR3 protein is CASSTAPSGLYNEQFF. CDR3 nucleotides: TGTGCCAGCAGTACGGCCCCTAGCGGGCTTTACAATGAGCAGTTCTTC. J is TRBJ2-1 and V is TRBV27; 8 positions agree with TRBD2. J lost 4 bases, V lost 5 bases, and 10 bases had no gene match. This CDR3 comprises 16 residues. Germline CDR1 is MNHEY and CDR2 is SMNVEV (reference sequence).

This chain connects TRBV6-1 to TRBJ1-2, with 8 nucleotides matching TRBD1. Germline CDR1 is MNHNS and CDR2 is SASEGT. The V segment lost 2 bases and the J segment 3 bases; nucleotides outside the gene matches: 5. The CDR3 is 15 residues long. The CDR3 DNA reads TGTGCCAGCAGTGAACCGGGACAGGCGCACTATGGCTACACCTTC. Its protein is CASSEPGQAHYGYTF.

V gene TRBV9 combines with J gene TRBJ1-5, with 7 positions matching TRBD1. The CDR3 contains 14 residues. V lost 3 bases, J lost 6 bases, and 6 bases stayed unmatched. The germline V gene has CDR1 SGDLS and CDR2 YYNGEE. CDR3 bases: TGTGCCAGCAGCGATTCTCAGGGGGTTCAGCCCCAGCATTTT. It specifies CASSDSQGVQPQHF.

The chain joins TRBV30 to TRBJ2-5, with D possibly TRBD2 on 5 matching bases. The CDR3 loop spans 12 amino acids. The V end was cut by 0 bases, the J end by 10 bases, with 12 bases between. Germline assignment: CDR1 GTSNPN and CDR2 SVGIG (reference sequence). The CDR3: CAWSVPGRGQYF. The CDR3 region has the DNA TGTGCCTGGAGTGTACCTGGGAGAGGCCAGTACTTC.

The rearrangement joins TRBV18 to TRBJ2-6; 11 nucleotides line up with TRBD1. Germline V gene data show CDR1 as KGHSH and CDR2 as LQKENI. V was clipped by 6 bases and J by 3 bases; unmatched bases: 7. This CDR3 is built from 17 residues. CDR3 protein: CASSPWDRGIGANVLTF. CDR3 bases: TGTGCCAGCTCCCCATGGGACAGGGGGATTGGGGCCAACGTCCTGACTTTC.

This clone was counted once. The chain uses TRBV4-1 and TRBJ2-7, with TRBD2 identical over 9 bases. Germline assignment: CDR1 MGHRA and CDR2 YSYEKL. The CDR3 contains 17 residues. The V gene end was trimmed by 0 bases and the J gene end by 3 bases; junction bases not matched to a gene: 9. The CDR3 nucleotides are TGCGCCAGCAGCCAAGATAATGGGCGGGAGGGCTACTACGAGCAGTACTTC. It translates to CASSQDNGREGYYEQYF.